This T cell receptor beta chain originates from a study of T cell changes during pregnancy in multiple sclerosis. TCRdb's copy holds only in-frame clones and misses some; the assay was immunoSEQ multiplex PCR. The sample includes about 100,000 clones, 90% of them seen just once. The material sequenced was peripheral blood, taken in the second trimester of pregnancy. The TCR was taken from a female donor in good health, enrolled as a control in a pregnancy study.

The chain's CDR3 is CASSFPDRGDGYTF. In DNA form, the CDR3 reads TGTGCCAGCAGCTTCCCGGACAGGGGAGATGGCTACACCTTC. The chain links TRBV7-2 to TRBJ1-2; 9 bases agree with TRBD1. With 3 bases clipped from V and 6 bases from J, the junction kept 5 bases outside the gene matches. CDR3 length: 14 amino acids. The germline CDR1 and CDR2 sequences are SGHTA and FQGNSA.